The present T cell receptor beta chain was sequenced within a study of cytomegalovirus exposure and HLA in healthy donors. The primer mix had 60 Vbeta and 13 Jbeta primers. TCRdb's table, derived via immunoSEQ multiplex PCR, lists solely in-frame clones and lacks some. The sample lists tens of thousands of clones; approximately 80% were seen once. Study results and caveats: Sequencing likely generated an artifact that appeared as a cluster of highly shared sequence variants. Despite most TCR sequences being rare, some public TCRs occurred in many donors.

As to this clone: The antigen remains unidentified.

The sample was PBMCs. This TCR was recovered from a man aged 50 to 59 in good health and CMV-seronegative.

The DNA of the CDR3 is TGTGCCAGCAGCTTAACGGGAGGACAGGGGGCAAATGGCTACACCTTC. This encodes CASSLTGGQGANGYTF. The rearrangement joins TRBV7-3 to TRBJ1-2, with 11 nucleotides matching TRBD1. With V trimmed by 0 bases and J by 6 bases, 6 bases remained unmatched. From germline, CDR1 is SGHTA and CDR2 FQGTGA. The CDR3 is 16 amino acids.